This TCR beta chain was profiled in a study of identical twins (TCRdb year 2016). At the level of the whole study: To test whether fetal clonotypes persist, this study deep-sequenced TCR alpha and beta repertoires from monozygotic twins, from unrelated adults of various ages, and from cord blood. To rule out contamination, replicate twin experiments were performed at different times with different library preparation protocols. What the authors observed across the whole study: Compared with coincidental sharing between unrelated individuals, out-of-frame TCR alpha sequences shared between twins showed an excess of sequences with low generation probability. Because the same donors could not be followed over many years, the conclusions relied on cross-sectional statistical analysis. Out-of-frame TCR alpha sharing in monozygotic twins was systematically underestimated by recombination models, whereas sharing between unrelated individuals was in agreement with the recombination models. Excess twin sharing in beta out-of-frame sequences was weaker because fewer shared sequences lowered the signal-to-noise ratio. Invariant T cells such as MAIT and iNKT could partly confound zero-insertion analyses, though diverse VJ usage argued against this for most clonotypes. Abundant cord blood beta clonotypes had fewer insertions, young adult naive repertoires showed a similar but weaker trend, and memory repertoires showed no such trend.

Only healthy Caucasian donors were included. The sample holds a few counts of this clonotype. The antigen it recognizes is unknown. No base-level quality is on record; no much larger clone is a single base apart. Trimming takes 4 bases from V and 1 base from J, and the germline ends sit 10 bases apart. Counted from cysteine to phenylalanine, this CDR3 has 14 amino acids. Of the read, only the CDR3 DNA is kept; its 42 bases are in frame from base 1. CDR1 and CDR2, looked up from the germline V gene, are SGHRS and YFSETQ. The library was generated by 5' RACE. These reads were obtained on an Illumina HiSeq 2000. A universal primer binding site was introduced by template switching, and a unique molecular identifier was present in the final cDNA, enabling accurate counting of TCR cDNA molecules. First-strand cDNA for TCR alpha and beta chains was synthesized from specific primers in the conserved constant-segment region. To control for contamination, every cDNA library was double barcoded, receiving both a SMART-Mk sample barcode and Illumina barcodes. TruSeq adapter sequences, together with Illumina sample barcodes, were added in two successive PCR steps. The Illumina HiSeq platform was used with custom primers to sequence TCR alpha and beta cDNA libraries. In the paper's pipeline: MiGEC processed the raw reads to extract unique molecular identifiers, while MiXCR was used to determine the CDR3 positions. Recombination models were inferred per individual with the repgenHMM and IGoR tools using an EM algorithm. The tcR package in R was used for shared clonotype analysis, with sharing normalized by the product of cloneset sizes. To study raw recombination free of thymic and clonal selection effects, out-of-frame nonproductive sequences were analyzed. TCRdb itself trimmed the public reads at Q25 with fastp, ran MiXCR and retained productive beta chains. Records with the same CDR3 protein are collapsed into one entry carrying the most frequent genes and DNA. The V and J calls and clone size come from TCRdb's table, not from the authors' own analysis. Counted in this sample were some 1,700,000 distinct CDR3 sequences; less than 35% of them appeared once. The leading ten clones occupy under 0.35% of the sample.

The chain uses TRBV5-1 and TRBJ2-3; TRBD2 is perhaps the D gene, given 6 matching bases. The material sequenced was cord blood. This clonotype originated in a newborn girl in good health. CDR3 region: CASSQRVRTDTQYF. The nucleotides read TGCGCCAGCAGCCAGCGGGTTCGCACAGATACGCAGTATTTT.